This entry describes one T cell receptor (beta chain). CDR1 is SEHNR and CDR2 is FQNEAQ in the germline V gene (reference sequence). Trimming cost V 4 bases and J 4 bases, with 12 bases left between them. The length of the CDR3 is 14 residues. The data stem from a study of blood T cell repertoires in COVID-19. About the research overall: Collection of acute and convalescent COVID-19 samples took place in the United States, Italy and Spain. PBMCs, B-cell-depleted T cells, or T cells provided the cDNA or gDNA that made up the material.

As handled by the study authors: Cell counts per sample came from amplifying reference gene primers. Measured with immunoSEQ multiplex PCR; TCRdb has only the in-frame clones, and not every one. The V and J calls and clone size come from that table; D and trimming were worked out from the DNA. The table lists some 90,000 clones, 85% to 90% of them singletons. This clonotype was obtained from a woman of 80 years or more with active COVID-19. The V and J genes are TRBV7-9 and TRBJ2-3; D is undetermined. The sequenced sample consisted of peripheral blood. CDR3 loop: CASSSPLGSDTQYF. CDR3 nucleotides: TGTGCCAGCAGCTCGCCCCTAGGATCAGATACGCAGTATTTT.